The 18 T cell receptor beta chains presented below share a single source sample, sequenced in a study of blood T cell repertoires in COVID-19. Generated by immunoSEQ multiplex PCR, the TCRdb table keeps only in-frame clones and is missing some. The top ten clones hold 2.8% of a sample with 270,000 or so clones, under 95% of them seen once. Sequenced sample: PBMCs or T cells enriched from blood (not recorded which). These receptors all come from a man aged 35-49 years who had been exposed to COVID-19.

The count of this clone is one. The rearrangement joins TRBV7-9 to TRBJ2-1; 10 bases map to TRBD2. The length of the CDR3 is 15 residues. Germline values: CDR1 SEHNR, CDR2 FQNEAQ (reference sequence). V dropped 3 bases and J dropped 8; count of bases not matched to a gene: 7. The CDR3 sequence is CASSFPAGGPDEQFF. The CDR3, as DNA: TGTGCCAGCAGCTTTCCAGCGGGAGGGCCCGATGAGCAGTTCTTC.

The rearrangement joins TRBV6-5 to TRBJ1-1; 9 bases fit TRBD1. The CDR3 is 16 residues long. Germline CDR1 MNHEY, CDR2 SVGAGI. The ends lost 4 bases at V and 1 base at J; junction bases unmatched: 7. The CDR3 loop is CASSSEWGQGNTEAFF. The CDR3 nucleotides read TGTGCCAGCAGTTCGGAGTGGGGACAGGGGAACACTGAAGCTTTCTTT.

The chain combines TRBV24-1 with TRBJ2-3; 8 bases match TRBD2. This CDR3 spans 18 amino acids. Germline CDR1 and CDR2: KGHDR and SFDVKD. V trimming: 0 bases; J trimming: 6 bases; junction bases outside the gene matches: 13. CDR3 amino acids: CATSDLRGTSSDLDTQYF. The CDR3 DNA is TGTGCCACCAGTGATTTGCGGGGGACTAGTAGTGATCTGGATACGCAGTATTTT.

The CDR3, as DNA: TGCGCCAGCAGCCCCCAGGACAGGGTGTACGAGCAGTACTTC. Protein sequence: CASSPQDRVYEQYF. This sequence joins TRBV4-1 and TRBJ2-7; 8 bases are a match to TRBD1. V lost 4 bases, J lost 4 bases, and 6 bases stayed unmatched. Germline V gene lookup returns CDR1 MGHRA and CDR2 YSYEKL. The CDR3 contains 14 residues.

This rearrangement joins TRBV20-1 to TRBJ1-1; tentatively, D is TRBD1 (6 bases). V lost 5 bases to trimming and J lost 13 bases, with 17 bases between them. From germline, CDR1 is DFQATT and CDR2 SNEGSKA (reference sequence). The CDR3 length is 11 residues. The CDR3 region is CSAPDYREGFF. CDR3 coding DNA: TGCAGTGCTCCAGATTACAGGGAGGGTTTCTTT.

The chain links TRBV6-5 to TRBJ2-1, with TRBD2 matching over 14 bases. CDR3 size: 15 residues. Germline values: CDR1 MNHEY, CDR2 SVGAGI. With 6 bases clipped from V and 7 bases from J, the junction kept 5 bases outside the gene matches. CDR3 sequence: CASSPGTSGSNEQFF. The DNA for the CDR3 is TGTGCCAGCAGCCCCGGGACTAGCGGGAGTAATGAGCAGTTCTTC.

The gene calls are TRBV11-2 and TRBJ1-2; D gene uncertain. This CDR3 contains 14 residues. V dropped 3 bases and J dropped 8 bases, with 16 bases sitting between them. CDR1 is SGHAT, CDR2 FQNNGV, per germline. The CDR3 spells CASSFADNLSGYTF. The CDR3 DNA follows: TGTGCCAGCAGCTTTGCTGACAACTTGTCGGGCTACACCTTC.

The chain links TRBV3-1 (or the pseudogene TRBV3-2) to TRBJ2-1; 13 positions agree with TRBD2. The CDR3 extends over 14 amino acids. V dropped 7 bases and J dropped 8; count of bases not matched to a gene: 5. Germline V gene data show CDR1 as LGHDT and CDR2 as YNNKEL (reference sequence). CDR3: CASTGLAGVDEQFF. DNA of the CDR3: TGTGCCAGCACCGGACTAGCGGGAGTAGATGAGCAGTTCTTC.

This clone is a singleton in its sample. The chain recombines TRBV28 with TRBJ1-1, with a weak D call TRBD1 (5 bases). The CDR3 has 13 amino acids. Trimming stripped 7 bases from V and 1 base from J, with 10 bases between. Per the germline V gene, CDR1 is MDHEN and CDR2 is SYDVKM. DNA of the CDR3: TGTGCCAGCATCACCGGGGGGAACACTGAAGCTTTCTTT. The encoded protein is CASITGGNTEAFF.

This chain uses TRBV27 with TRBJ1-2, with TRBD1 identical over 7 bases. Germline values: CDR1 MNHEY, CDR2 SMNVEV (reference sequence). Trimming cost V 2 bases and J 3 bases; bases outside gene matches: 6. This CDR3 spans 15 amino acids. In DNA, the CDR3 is TGTGCCAGCAGTTTAAAGGGGGCGGCGGACTATGGCTACACCTTC. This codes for CASSLKGAADYGYTF.

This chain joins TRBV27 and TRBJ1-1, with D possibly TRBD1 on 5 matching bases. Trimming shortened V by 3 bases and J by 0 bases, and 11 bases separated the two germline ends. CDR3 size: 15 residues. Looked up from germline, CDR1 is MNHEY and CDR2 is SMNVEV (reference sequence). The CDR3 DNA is TGTGCCAGCAGTTTCGATGGGGGGGTGAACACTGAAGCTTTCTTT. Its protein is CASSFDGGVNTEAFF.

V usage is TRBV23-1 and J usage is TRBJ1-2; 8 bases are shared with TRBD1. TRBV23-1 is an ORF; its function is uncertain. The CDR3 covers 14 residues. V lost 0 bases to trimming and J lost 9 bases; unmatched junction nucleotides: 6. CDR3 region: CASSQSGTGVSYTF. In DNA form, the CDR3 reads TGCGCCAGCAGTCAATCGGGGACAGGTGTGAGCTACACCTTC.

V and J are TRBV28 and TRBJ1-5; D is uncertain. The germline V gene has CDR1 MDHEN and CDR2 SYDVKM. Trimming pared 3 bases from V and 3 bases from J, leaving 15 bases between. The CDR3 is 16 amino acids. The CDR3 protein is CASSFPGSQINQPQHF. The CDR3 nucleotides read TGTGCCAGCAGTTTCCCCGGGTCGCAGATCAATCAGCCCCAGCATTTT.

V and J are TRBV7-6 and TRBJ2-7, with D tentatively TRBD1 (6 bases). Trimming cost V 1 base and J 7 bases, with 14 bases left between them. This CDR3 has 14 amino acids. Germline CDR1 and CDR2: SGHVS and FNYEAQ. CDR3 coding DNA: TGTGCCAGCAGCTTAGTAACAGGGTCGGGGGAGCAGTACTTC. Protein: CASSLVTGSGEQYF.

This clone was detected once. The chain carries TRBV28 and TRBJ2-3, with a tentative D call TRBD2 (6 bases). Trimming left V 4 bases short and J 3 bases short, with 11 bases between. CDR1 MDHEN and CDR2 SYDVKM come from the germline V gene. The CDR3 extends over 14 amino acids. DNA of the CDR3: TGTGCCAGCAGTTCGTCCGGGAGAACAGATACGCAGTATTTT. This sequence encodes CASSSSGRTDTQYF.

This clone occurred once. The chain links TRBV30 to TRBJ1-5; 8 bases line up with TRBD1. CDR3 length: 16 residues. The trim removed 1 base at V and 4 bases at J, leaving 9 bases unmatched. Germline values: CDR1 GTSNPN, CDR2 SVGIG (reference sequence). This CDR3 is CAWSAPPGTGNQPQHF. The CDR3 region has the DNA TGTGCCTGGAGTGCCCCCCCCGGGACAGGAAATCAGCCCCAGCATTTT.

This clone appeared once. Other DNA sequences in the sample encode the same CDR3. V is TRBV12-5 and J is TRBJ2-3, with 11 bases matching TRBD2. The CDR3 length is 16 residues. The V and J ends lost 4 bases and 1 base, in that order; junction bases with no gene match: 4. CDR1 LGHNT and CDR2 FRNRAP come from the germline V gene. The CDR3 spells CASGSPGLAGTDTQYF. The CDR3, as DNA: TGTGCTAGTGGTTCCCCGGGACTAGCGGGCACAGATACGCAGTATTTT.

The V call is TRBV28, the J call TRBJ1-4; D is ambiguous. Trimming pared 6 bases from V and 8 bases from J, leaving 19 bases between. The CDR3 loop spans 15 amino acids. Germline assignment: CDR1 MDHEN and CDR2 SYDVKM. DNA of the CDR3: TGTGCCAGCAGCCCCATGGCACGCGGGCAAGAAAAACTGTTTTTT. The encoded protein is CASSPMARGQEKLFF. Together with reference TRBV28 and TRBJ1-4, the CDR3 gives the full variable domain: DVKVTQSSRYLVKRTGEKVFLECVQDMDHENMFWYRQDPGLGLRLIYFSYDVKMKEKGDIPEGYSVSREKKERFSLILESASTNQTSMYLCASSPMARGQEKLFFGSGTQLSVL.